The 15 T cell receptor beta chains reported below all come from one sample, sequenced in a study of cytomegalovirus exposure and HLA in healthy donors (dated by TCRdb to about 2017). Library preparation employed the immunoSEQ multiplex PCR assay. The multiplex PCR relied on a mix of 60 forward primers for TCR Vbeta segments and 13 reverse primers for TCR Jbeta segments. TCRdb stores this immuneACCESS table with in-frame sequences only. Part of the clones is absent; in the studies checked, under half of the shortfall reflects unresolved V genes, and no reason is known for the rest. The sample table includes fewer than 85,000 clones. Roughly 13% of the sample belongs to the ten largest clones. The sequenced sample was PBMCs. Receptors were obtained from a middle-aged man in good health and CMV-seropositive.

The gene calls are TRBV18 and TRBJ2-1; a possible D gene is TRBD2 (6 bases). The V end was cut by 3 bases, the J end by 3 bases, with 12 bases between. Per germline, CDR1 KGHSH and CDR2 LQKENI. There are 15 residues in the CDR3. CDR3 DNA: TGTGCCAGCTCACCTGGAGGGGCAGACTACAATGAGCAGTTCTTC. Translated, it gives CASSPGGADYNEQFF.

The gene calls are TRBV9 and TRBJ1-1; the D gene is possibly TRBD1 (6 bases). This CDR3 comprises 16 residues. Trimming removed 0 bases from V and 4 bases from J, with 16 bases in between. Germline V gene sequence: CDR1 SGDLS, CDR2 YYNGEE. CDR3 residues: CASSVAGTPYSTEAFF. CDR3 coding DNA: TGTGCCAGCAGCGTAGCTGGGACACCTTACAGCACTGAAGCTTTCTTT.

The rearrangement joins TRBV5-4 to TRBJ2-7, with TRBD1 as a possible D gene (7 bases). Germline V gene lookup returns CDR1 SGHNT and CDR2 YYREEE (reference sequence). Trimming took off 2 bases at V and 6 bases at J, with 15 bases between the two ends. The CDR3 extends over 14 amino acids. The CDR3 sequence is CASSLDRQGGEQYV. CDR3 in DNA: TGTGCCAGCAGCTTAGATCGACAGGGAGGCGAGCAGTACGTC.

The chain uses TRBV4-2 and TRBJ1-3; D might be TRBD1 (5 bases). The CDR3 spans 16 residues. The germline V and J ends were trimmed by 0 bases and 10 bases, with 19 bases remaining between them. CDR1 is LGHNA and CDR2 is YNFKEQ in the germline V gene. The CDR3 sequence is CASSQDAVIVRETIYF. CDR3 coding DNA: TGTGCCAGCAGCCAAGATGCCGTAATAGTCAGGGAAACCATATATTTT.

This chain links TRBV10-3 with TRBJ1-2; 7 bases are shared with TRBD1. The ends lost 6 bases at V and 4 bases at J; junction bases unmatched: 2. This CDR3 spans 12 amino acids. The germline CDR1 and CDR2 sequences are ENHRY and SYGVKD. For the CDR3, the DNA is TGTGCCATCAGCGGACAGGTCTATGGCTACACCTTC. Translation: CAISGQVYGYTF.

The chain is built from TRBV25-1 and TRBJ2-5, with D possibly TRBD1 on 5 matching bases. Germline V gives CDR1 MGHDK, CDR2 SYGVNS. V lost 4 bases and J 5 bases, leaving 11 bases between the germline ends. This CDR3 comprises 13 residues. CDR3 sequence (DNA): TGTGCCAGCAGTGGGGGCCCCGGGGAGACCCAGTACTTC. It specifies CASSGGPGETQYF. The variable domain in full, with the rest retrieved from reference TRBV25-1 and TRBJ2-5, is EADIYQTPRYLVIGTGKKITLECSQTMGHDKMYWYQQDPGMELHLIHYSYGVNSTEKGDLSSESTVSRIRTEHFPLTLESARPSHTSQYLCASSGGPGETQYFGPGTRLLVL.

The CDR3 reads CASSVGPYNEQFF. CDR3 DNA: TGTGCCAGCAGCGTAGGGCCATACAATGAGCAGTTCTTC. The genes are TRBV9 and TRBJ2-1; D call uncertain. The length of the CDR3 is 13 residues. The germline V and J ends were trimmed by 0 bases and 4 bases, with 5 bases remaining between them. From germline, CDR1 is SGDLS and CDR2 YYNGEE. Full variable domain (rest looked up from reference TRBV9 and TRBJ2-1): DSGVTQTPKHLITATGQRVTLRCSPRSGDLSVYWYQQSLDQGLQFLIQYYNGEERAKGNILERFSAQQFPDLHSELNLSSLELGDSALYFCASSVGPYNEQFFGPGTRLTVL.

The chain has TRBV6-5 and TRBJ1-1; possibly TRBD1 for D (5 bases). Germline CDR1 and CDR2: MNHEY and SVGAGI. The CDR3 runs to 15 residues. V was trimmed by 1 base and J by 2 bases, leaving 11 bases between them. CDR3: CASSYWEGLNTEAFF. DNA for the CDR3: TGTGCCAGCAGTTACTGGGAGGGGCTCAACACTGAAGCTTTCTTT.

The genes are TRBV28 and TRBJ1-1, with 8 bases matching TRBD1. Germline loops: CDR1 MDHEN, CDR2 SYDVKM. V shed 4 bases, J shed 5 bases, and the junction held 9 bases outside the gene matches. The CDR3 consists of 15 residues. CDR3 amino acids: CASSSSGQGKTEAFF. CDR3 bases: TGTGCCAGCAGTTCCTCCGGACAGGGAAAGACTGAAGCTTTCTTT.

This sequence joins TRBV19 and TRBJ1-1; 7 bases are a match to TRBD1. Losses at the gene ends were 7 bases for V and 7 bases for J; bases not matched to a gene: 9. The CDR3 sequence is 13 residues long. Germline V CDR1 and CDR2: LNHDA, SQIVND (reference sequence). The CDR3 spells CASTIGQGGEAFF. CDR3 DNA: TGTGCCAGTACCATAGGGCAGGGGGGTGAAGCTTTCTTT.

The CDR3 sequence: CASSPVRDTRHEQYV. DNA for the CDR3: TGCGCCAGCAGTCCTGTCCGGGACACCCGGCACGAGCAGTACGTC. The chain is built from TRBV10-2 and TRBJ2-7; TRBD1 is a possible D gene (6 bases). The CDR3 spans 15 residues. CDR1 WSHSY and CDR2 SAAADI come from the germline V gene. Trimming removed 5 bases from V and 5 bases from J, with 19 bases in between.

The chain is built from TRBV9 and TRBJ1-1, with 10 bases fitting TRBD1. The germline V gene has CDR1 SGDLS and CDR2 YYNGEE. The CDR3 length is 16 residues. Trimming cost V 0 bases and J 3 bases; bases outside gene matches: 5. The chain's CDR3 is CASSVAGQGGDTEAFF. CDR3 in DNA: TGTGCCAGCAGCGTAGCAGGACAGGGGGGGGACACTGAAGCTTTCTTT.

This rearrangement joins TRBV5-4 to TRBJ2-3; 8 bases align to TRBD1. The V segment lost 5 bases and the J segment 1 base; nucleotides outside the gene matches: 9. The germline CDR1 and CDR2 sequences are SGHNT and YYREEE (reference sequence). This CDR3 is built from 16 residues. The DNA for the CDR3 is TGTGCCAGCAGTTTGCCCCCGACAGGGGGCACAGATACGCAGTATTTT. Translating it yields CASSLPPTGGTDTQYF.

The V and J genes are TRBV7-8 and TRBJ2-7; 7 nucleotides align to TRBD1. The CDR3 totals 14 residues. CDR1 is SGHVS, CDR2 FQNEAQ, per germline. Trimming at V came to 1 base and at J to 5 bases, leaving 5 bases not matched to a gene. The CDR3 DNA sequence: TGTGCCAGCAGCTTAGTGGACAGGCCCAACGAGCAGTACGTC. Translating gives CASSLVDRPNEQYV.

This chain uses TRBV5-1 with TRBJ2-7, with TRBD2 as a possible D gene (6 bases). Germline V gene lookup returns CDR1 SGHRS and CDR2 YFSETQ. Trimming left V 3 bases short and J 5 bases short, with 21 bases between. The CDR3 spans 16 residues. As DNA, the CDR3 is TGCGCCAGCAGCTCCTCCATTTGGACGGGGGAGGACGAGCAGTACTTC. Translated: CASSSSIWTGEDEQYF.